The entry that follows covers one TCR beta chain sequence. Antigen: not known. The data stem from a study of OX40 agonist ivuxolimab in advanced cancers. At the level of the study: In three patients, partial responses were observed, one with hepatocellular carcinoma and two with cutaneous melanoma. The study's findings and limits: CD4+ and CD8+ blood T cells expanded clonally by week 6 at 0.1 to 3.0 mg/kg. Normalized expansion of T-cell clones was also low for some nonresponders. Near-lowest levels of clonal expansion characterized partial responders at 0.1-3.0 mg/kg.

TCRdb's copy holds only in-frame clones and misses some; the assay was immunoSEQ multiplex PCR. The sample has 83,000 or so clones; about 80% are singletons. V gave up 0 bases and J gave up 1 base, with 11 bases separating them. In germline, CDR1 is SGHRS, CDR2 YFSETQ. The CDR3 has 15 residues. The chain carries TRBV5-1 and TRBJ2-7; possibly TRBD1 for D (6 bases). This receptor was identified in an adult with an advanced solid tumor such as melanoma, head and neck, liver or kidney cancer. Specimen: CD4+ or CD8+ T cells sorted from blood, collected in a trial of the OX40 agonist ivuxolimab. The chain's CDR3 is CASSLGDRSSYEQYF. The CDR3 nucleotides read TGCGCCAGCAGCTTGGGTGACAGGAGTTCCTACGAGCAGTACTTC.